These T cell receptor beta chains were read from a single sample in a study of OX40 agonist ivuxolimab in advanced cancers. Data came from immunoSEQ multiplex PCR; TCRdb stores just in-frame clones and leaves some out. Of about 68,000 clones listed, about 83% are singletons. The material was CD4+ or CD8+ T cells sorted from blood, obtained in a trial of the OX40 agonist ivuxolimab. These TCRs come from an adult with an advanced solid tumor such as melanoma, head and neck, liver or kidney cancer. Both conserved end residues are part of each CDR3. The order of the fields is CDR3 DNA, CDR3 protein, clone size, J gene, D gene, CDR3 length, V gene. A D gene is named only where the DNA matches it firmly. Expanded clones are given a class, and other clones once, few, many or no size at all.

CDR3 DNA: TGTGCCAGCTCACCTTTCTTGTCGACAGAAACCTTTAACATTCAGTACTTC
CDR3 protein: CASSPFLSTETFNIQYF
clone size: once
J gene: TRBJ2-4
D gene: -
CDR3 length: 17
V gene: TRBV18

CDR3 DNA: TGCGCCAGCAGCTTGGTACCGGGGGCAGAGACCCAGTACTTC
CDR3 protein: CASSLVPGAETQYF
clone size: -
J gene: TRBJ2-5
D gene: -
CDR3 length: 14
V gene: TRBV5-1

CDR3 DNA: TGTGCCAGCAGCTTCAGGTTACAGGGGGGAGAGACCCAGTACTTC
CDR3 protein: CASSFRLQGGETQYF
clone size: -
J gene: TRBJ2-5
D gene: TRBD1
CDR3 length: 15
V gene: TRBV7-9

CDR3 DNA: TGTGCCAGCAGCGGGCAGGGGGCGATAACCTACGAGCAGTACTTC
CDR3 protein: CASSGQGAITYEQYF
clone size: -
J gene: TRBJ2-7
D gene: TRBD1
CDR3 length: 15
V gene: TRBV7-9

CDR3 DNA: TGTGCCAGCAGACAAGGACTAGCGACGGAGCAGTACTTC
CDR3 protein: CASRQGLATEQYF
clone size: -
J gene: TRBJ2-7
D gene: TRBD2
CDR3 length: 13
V gene: TRBV7-2

CDR3 DNA: TGTGCCAGCAGCTTAGCCTCGGCGAACACCATATATTTT
CDR3 protein: CASSLASANTIYF
clone size: -
J gene: TRBJ1-3
D gene: -
CDR3 length: 13
V gene: TRBV11-1

CDR3 DNA: TGTGCCAGCAGCACGACTAGCGGGGGACTTTACGAGCAGTACTTC
CDR3 protein: CASSTTSGGLYEQYF
clone size: -
J gene: TRBJ2-7
D gene: TRBD2
CDR3 length: 15
V gene: TRBV5-4

CDR3 DNA: TGTGCCAGCACCCCCGGAGGGTATACCTACGAGCAGTACTTC
CDR3 protein: CASTPGGYTYEQYF
clone size: -
J gene: TRBJ2-7
D gene: -
CDR3 length: 14
V gene: TRBV11-1

CDR3 DNA: TGTGCCAGCTCTTCAACTTACTCTGGGGCCAACGTCCTGACTTTC
CDR3 protein: CASSSTYSGANVLTF
clone size: -
J gene: TRBJ2-6
D gene: -
CDR3 length: 15
V gene: TRBV18

CDR3 DNA: TGCGCCAGCTCCACGCCTAGCGGGGGGTATCCCACAGATACGCAGTATTTT
CDR3 protein: CASSTPSGGYPTDTQYF
clone size: -
J gene: TRBJ2-3
D gene: TRBD2
CDR3 length: 17
V gene: TRBV4-1

CDR3 DNA: TGTGCCACCAGCAGAGACAAGTATAATTCACCCCTCCACTTT
CDR3 protein: CATSRDKYNSPLHF
clone size: -
J gene: TRBJ1-6
D gene: -
CDR3 length: 14
V gene: TRBV15

CDR3 DNA: TGCGCCAGCAGCTTGGCAGGGGACCACTTCTATGGCTACACCTTC
CDR3 protein: CASSLAGDHFYGYTF
clone size: once
J gene: TRBJ1-2
D gene: -
CDR3 length: 15
V gene: TRBV5-1

CDR3 DNA: TGCGCCAGCAGTTTAGCGGGTGGGTCTCGGGGCGAGACCCAGTACTTC
CDR3 protein: CASSLAGGSRGETQYF
clone size: -
J gene: TRBJ2-5
D gene: TRBD2
CDR3 length: 16
V gene: TRBV5-1

CDR3 DNA: TGTGCCAGCAGCTTAGGCAGGGTCAGAAATTCACCCCTCCACTTT
CDR3 protein: CASSLGRVRNSPLHF
clone size: -
J gene: TRBJ1-6
D gene: -
CDR3 length: 15
V gene: TRBV7-2

CDR3 DNA: TGTGCCAGCGCTTTCAGGGTATCTGGAAACACCATATATTTT
CDR3 protein: CASAFRVSGNTIYF
clone size: -
J gene: TRBJ1-3
D gene: -
CDR3 length: 14
V gene: TRBV10-3

CDR3 DNA: TGTGCCAGCAGTCAGATCGGGACAGAAAATGGCTATGGCTACACCTTC
CDR3 protein: CASSQIGTENGYGYTF
clone size: -
J gene: TRBJ1-2
D gene: TRBD1
CDR3 length: 16
V gene: TRBV6-6

CDR3 DNA: TGCAGCGCCGAAGCTGGGGGCCCCTACAATGAGCAGTTCTTC
CDR3 protein: CSAEAGGPYNEQFF
clone size: -
J gene: TRBJ2-1
D gene: -
CDR3 length: 14
V gene: TRBV29-1

CDR3 DNA: TGTGCCAGCAGCTTACGGACAGATGGCTACACCTTC
CDR3 protein: CASSLRTDGYTF
clone size: -
J gene: TRBJ1-2
D gene: -
CDR3 length: 12
V gene: TRBV7-9

CDR3 DNA: TGTGCCAGCAGCCGGACTAGCGGTCTGGTGGATACGCAGTATTTT
CDR3 protein: CASSRTSGLVDTQYF
clone size: -
J gene: TRBJ2-3
D gene: TRBD2
CDR3 length: 15
V gene: TRBV6-5

CDR3 DNA: TGTGCCAGCAGCTTAGAAGGGGAACTCAATGAGCAGTTCTTC
CDR3 protein: CASSLEGELNEQFF
clone size: -
J gene: TRBJ2-1
D gene: -
CDR3 length: 14
V gene: TRBV11-3

CDR3 DNA: TGTGCCAGCACGACAGGGGAAGGGAATTCACCCCTCCACTTT
CDR3 protein: CASTTGEGNSPLHF
clone size: -
J gene: TRBJ1-6
D gene: TRBD1
CDR3 length: 14
V gene: TRBV9

CDR3 DNA: TGTGCCAGCAGGGTTGGCACTAATGAAAAACTGTTTTTT
CDR3 protein: CASRVGTNEKLFF
clone size: -
J gene: TRBJ1-4
D gene: -
CDR3 length: 13
V gene: TRBV6-1

CDR3 DNA: TGTGCCAGCAGTTCCCGAGGGGGTGACTATGGCTACACCTTC
CDR3 protein: CASSSRGGDYGYTF
clone size: -
J gene: TRBJ1-2
D gene: -
CDR3 length: 14
V gene: TRBV6-6

CDR3 DNA: TGTGCCAGCAGCCAAGAGAGGGGAAGTAACATTCAGTACTTC
CDR3 protein: CASSQERGSNIQYF
clone size: -
J gene: TRBJ2-4
D gene: -
CDR3 length: 14
V gene: TRBV4-2

CDR3 DNA: TGTGCCAGCAGCTTCTACCGGGACAGGGGTTCGAACACTGAAGCTTTCTTT
CDR3 protein: CASSFYRDRGSNTEAFF
clone size: -
J gene: TRBJ1-1
D gene: TRBD1
CDR3 length: 17
V gene: TRBV5-5

CDR3 DNA: TGTGCCAGCAGCCCTAGCACAGATACGCAGTATTTT
CDR3 protein: CASSPSTDTQYF
clone size: -
J gene: TRBJ2-3
D gene: -
CDR3 length: 12
V gene: TRBV6-6

CDR3 DNA: TGTGCCAGCTCACCACCGAGTTGGAGGAACCAAGAGACCCAGTACTTC
CDR3 protein: CASSPPSWRNQETQYF
clone size: -
J gene: TRBJ2-5
D gene: -
CDR3 length: 16
V gene: TRBV18

CDR3 DNA: TGTGCCAGTATAGGTCCGGTTTCAGGAGATGCAACTAATGAAAAACTGTTTTTT
CDR3 protein: CASIGPVSGDATNEKLFF
clone size: once
J gene: TRBJ1-4
D gene: -
CDR3 length: 18
V gene: TRBV19

CDR3 DNA: TGCGCCAGCAGCCAAGAACTAAAACTGTTTTTT
CDR3 protein: CASSQELKLFF
clone size: -
J gene: TRBJ1-4
D gene: -
CDR3 length: 11
V gene: TRBV4-1

CDR3 DNA: TGTGCCAGCAGCTTCCCGGACAGCGGAGCTTTCTTT
CDR3 protein: CASSFPDSGAFF
clone size: -
J gene: TRBJ1-1
D gene: -
CDR3 length: 12
V gene: TRBV5-4

CDR3 DNA: TGTGCCACCCACCGGGACAGATATTTAGAGACCCAGTACTTC
CDR3 protein: CATHRDRYLETQYF
clone size: -
J gene: TRBJ2-5
D gene: TRBD1
CDR3 length: 14
V gene: TRBV5-4

CDR3 DNA: TGTGCCAGCAGCGCTAGGCAGGGGGAGACAGATACGCAGTATTTT
CDR3 protein: CASSARQGETDTQYF
clone size: -
J gene: TRBJ2-3
D gene: TRBD1
CDR3 length: 15
V gene: TRBV9

CDR3 DNA: TGCGCCAGCGTACAGGGAGGCACAGATACGCAGTATTTT
CDR3 protein: CASVQGGTDTQYF
clone size: -
J gene: TRBJ2-3
D gene: -
CDR3 length: 13
V gene: TRBV10-2

CDR3 DNA: TGTGCCAGTAGCCTTACAATCTCCTACGAGCAGTACTTC
CDR3 protein: CASSLTISYEQYF
clone size: -
J gene: TRBJ2-7
D gene: -
CDR3 length: 13
V gene: TRBV19

CDR3 DNA: TGTGCCACCAGCAGAATGAGTGGGGGCGGGGCCAACGTCCTGACTTTC
CDR3 protein: CATSRMSGGGANVLTF
clone size: -
J gene: TRBJ2-6
D gene: -
CDR3 length: 16
V gene: TRBV15

CDR3 DNA: TGTGCCAGCAGCGTCCTGAGACAGGCTGAAGCTTTCTTT
CDR3 protein: CASSVLRQAEAFF
clone size: -
J gene: TRBJ1-1
D gene: -
CDR3 length: 13
V gene: TRBV7-2

CDR3 DNA: TGTGCCAGTAGCGCAACAGGGGGCAAACAGCCCCAGCATTTT
CDR3 protein: CASSATGGKQPQHF
clone size: few
J gene: TRBJ1-5
D gene: TRBD1
CDR3 length: 14
V gene: TRBV19

CDR3 DNA: TGTGCCAGTAGCACCGGAGGGTCAGGACCCTACGAGCAGTACTTC
CDR3 protein: CASSTGGSGPYEQYF
clone size: -
J gene: TRBJ2-7
D gene: -
CDR3 length: 15
V gene: TRBV19

CDR3 DNA: TGTGCCAGTAGTCCACGGACAGGGGGGGCTAACTATGGCTACACCTTC
CDR3 protein: CASSPRTGGANYGYTF
clone size: -
J gene: TRBJ1-2
D gene: TRBD1
CDR3 length: 16
V gene: TRBV19

CDR3 DNA: TGTGCCATCAGTGGTCTCTCCTACGAGCAGTACTTC
CDR3 protein: CAISGLSYEQYF
clone size: -
J gene: TRBJ2-7
D gene: -
CDR3 length: 12
V gene: TRBV10-3

CDR3 DNA: TGCGCCAGCACCCCACTAGCGGGGGTTCAGGATGAGCAGTTCTTC
CDR3 protein: CASTPLAGVQDEQFF
clone size: once
J gene: TRBJ2-1
D gene: TRBD2
CDR3 length: 15
V gene: TRBV4-3

CDR3 DNA: TGTGCCAGCAGTTACGGGGACAGGGGTGGATCACCCCTCCACTTT
CDR3 protein: CASSYGDRGGSPLHF
clone size: -
J gene: TRBJ1-6
D gene: TRBD1
CDR3 length: 15
V gene: TRBV6-5

CDR3 DNA: TGTGCCAGCAGCCCCCCGGGCCCAGATACGCAGTATTTT
CDR3 protein: CASSPPGPDTQYF
clone size: -
J gene: TRBJ2-3
D gene: -
CDR3 length: 13
V gene: TRBV7-9

CDR3 DNA: TGTGCCAGCTCACCAAGACAGGGTCTGGTGGCTGAAGCTTTCTTT
CDR3 protein: CASSPRQGLVAEAFF
clone size: few
J gene: TRBJ1-1
D gene: TRBD1
CDR3 length: 15
V gene: TRBV18

CDR3 DNA: TGTGCCTTCGGACAGGGGATAAAGGATGGCTACACCTTC
CDR3 protein: CAFGQGIKDGYTF
clone size: -
J gene: TRBJ1-2
D gene: TRBD1
CDR3 length: 13
V gene: TRBV30

CDR3 DNA: TGTGCCAGCAGCTCCCTTACAGGCGATGAGCAGTTCTTC
CDR3 protein: CASSSLTGDEQFF
clone size: -
J gene: TRBJ2-1
D gene: -
CDR3 length: 13
V gene: TRBV9

CDR3 DNA: TGCAGCGTTGAAGTCTCACAGTACACTGAAGCTTTCTTT
CDR3 protein: CSVEVSQYTEAFF
clone size: few
J gene: TRBJ1-1
D gene: -
CDR3 length: 13
V gene: TRBV29-1

CDR3 DNA: TGTGCCAGCAGTTTAGGACAGACCCCCTACAATGAGCAGTTCTTC
CDR3 protein: CASSLGQTPYNEQFF
clone size: few
J gene: TRBJ2-1
D gene: -
CDR3 length: 15
V gene: TRBV27

CDR3 DNA: TGTGCCAGCAGCTTCGGCGGGGTAAATGAGCAGTTCTTC
CDR3 protein: CASSFGGVNEQFF
clone size: -
J gene: TRBJ2-1
D gene: -
CDR3 length: 13
V gene: TRBV7-3

CDR3 DNA: TGTGCCAGCAGCCAAGTCGAGCTAGCGGGGGGTTTTTATGAGACCCAGTACTTC
CDR3 protein: CASSQVELAGGFYETQYF
clone size: -
J gene: TRBJ2-5
D gene: TRBD2
CDR3 length: 18
V gene: TRBV4-2

CDR3 DNA: TGTGCCAGCAGGACTAGCACAGATACGCAGTATTTT
CDR3 protein: CASRTSTDTQYF
clone size: -
J gene: TRBJ2-3
D gene: -
CDR3 length: 12
V gene: TRBV2

CDR3 DNA: TGTGCCAGCAGCTTAACAGGGGGGCGGAATCAGCCCCAGCATTTT
CDR3 protein: CASSLTGGRNQPQHF
clone size: -
J gene: TRBJ1-5
D gene: TRBD1
CDR3 length: 15
V gene: TRBV7-2